The clone carrying this TCR beta chain showed up just a few times. The target antigen is unknown. Time point indicated: cycle 4 day 1 (C4D1), after less than seven weeks of nivolumab. All patients relapsed after autologous stem cell transplantation, and brentuximab vedotin exposure varied. Germline CDR1 reads LNHDA; CDR2 reads SQIVND (reference sequence). V was trimmed by 3 bases and J by 3 bases, leaving 6 bases between them. The CDR3 is 13 amino acids. The data were obtained in a study of PD-1 blockade in classical Hodgkin lymphoma. Notes on the study in general: Still unresolved is the cause of the repertoire differences, which may be disease activity or prior therapy. Newly diagnosed and completely responding patients shared comparable baseline diversity. Relapsed/refractory patients reportedly had lower baseline diversity than newly diagnosed patients.

Sequencing was performed with immunoSEQ multiplex PCR; in TCRdb, only in-frame clones are kept and a portion is missing. This sample carries roughly 16,000 clones, around 82% of them seen once, and the ten largest clones take approximately 13%. The clonotype originates from a human donor with classical Hodgkin lymphoma. This rearrangement joins TRBV19 to TRBJ1-5, with D uncertain. The specimen comprised peripheral blood mononuclear cells (PBMCs), sampled before the fourth cycle of nivolumab. The CDR3 nucleotides read TGTGCCAGTAGTATCGGGGACAATCAGCCCCAGCATTTT. It yields the protein CASSIGDNQPQHF.